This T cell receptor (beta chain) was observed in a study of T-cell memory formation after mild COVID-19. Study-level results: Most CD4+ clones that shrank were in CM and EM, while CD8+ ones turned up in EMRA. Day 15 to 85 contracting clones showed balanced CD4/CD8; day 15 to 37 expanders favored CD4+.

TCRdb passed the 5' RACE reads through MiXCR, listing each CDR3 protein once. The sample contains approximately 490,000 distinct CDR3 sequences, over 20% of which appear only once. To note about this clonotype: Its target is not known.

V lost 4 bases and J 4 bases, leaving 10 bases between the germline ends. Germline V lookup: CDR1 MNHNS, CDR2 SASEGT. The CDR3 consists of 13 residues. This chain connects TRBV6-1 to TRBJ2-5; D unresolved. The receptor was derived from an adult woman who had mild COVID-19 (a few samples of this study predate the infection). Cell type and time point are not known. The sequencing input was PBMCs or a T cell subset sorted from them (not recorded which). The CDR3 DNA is TGTGCCAGCAGTGTCTCACGTGGAGAGACCCAGTACTTC. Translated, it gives CASSVSRGETQYF.